This is a list of T cell receptor beta chains from one sample in a study of cytomegalovirus exposure and HLA in healthy donors. Libraries were prepared by immunoSEQ multiplex PCR; TCRdb keeps only in-frame clonotypes and omits some of them. This sample has some 120,000 clones, with more than 70% found just once. The specimen was PBMCs. The source is a woman aged 25 to 39 in good health and CMV-seropositive. CDR3s include the opening cysteine and the closing phenylalanine or tryptophan. The D gene is left open where the match is weak. The listing skips clone size in some rows; elsewhere it reads once, few, many or a size class.

abundance,v_gene,j_gene,d_gene,CDR3aa,CDR3nt
NA,TRBV20-1,TRBJ2-7,NA,CSARTREEQYF,TGCAGTGCTAGAACCCGCGAGGAGCAGTACTTC
NA,TRBV5-1,TRBJ2-3,TRBD2,CASSGLAGSDTQYF,TGCGCCAGCAGTGGACTAGCGGGGTCAGATACGCAGTATTTT
NA,TRBV11-2,TRBJ1-1,NA,CASSLILTEAFF,TGTGCCAGCAGCTTAATTCTCACTGAAGCTTTCTTT
NA,TRBV18,TRBJ1-6,NA,CASSPQGTTNSPLHF,TGTGCCAGCTCACCCCAAGGGACAACTAATTCACCCCTCCACTTT
NA,TRBV6-5,TRBJ2-2,TRBD1,CASRGQGSGELFF,TGTGCCAGCAGGGGACAGGGGTCCGGGGAGCTGTTTTTT
NA,TRBV7-8,TRBJ2-4,NA,CASSLDSGIAKNIQYF,TGTGCCAGCAGCCTGGACTCAGGAATAGCCAAAAACATTCAGTACTTC
NA,TRBV27,TRBJ1-5,NA,CASSLGGAYSNQPQHF,TGTGCCAGCAGTTTAGGGGGGGCGTATAGCAATCAGCCCCAGCATTTT
NA,TRBV11-2,TRBJ2-7,NA,CASSFGGHTYEQYF,TGTGCCAGCAGCTTCGGGGGGCACACCTACGAGCAGTACTTC
NA,TRBV5-6,TRBJ2-5,NA,CASSLEGEETQYF,TGTGCCAGCAGCTTGGAGGGGGAAGAGACCCAGTACTTC
NA,TRBV5-1,TRBJ2-7,NA,CASSLIVQGSYEQYF,TGCGCCAGCAGCTTGATCGTCCAGGGCTCCTACGAGCAGTACTTC
few,TRBV27,TRBJ1-4,NA,CASRGGGKGNEKLFF,TGTGCCAGCCGGGGTGGAGGGAAGGGTAATGAAAAACTGTTTTTT
NA,TRBV5-6,TRBJ1-3,NA,CASSLAGENTIYF,TGTGCCAGCAGCTTAGCTGGGGAGAACACCATATATTTT
once,TRBV9,TRBJ1-5,TRBD1,CASSALQGARDQPQHF,TGTGCCAGCAGCGCATTGCAGGGGGCGCGGGATCAGCCCCAGCATTTT
NA,TRBV15,TRBJ2-3,NA,CATSSGGGRDTQYF,TGTGCCACCAGCTCCGGAGGGGGCCGGGATACGCAGTATTTT
NA,TRBV7-9,TRBJ1-2,NA,CASSLGGQTYGYTF,TGTGCCAGCAGCTTGGGAGGCCAGACCTATGGCTACACCTTC
NA,TRBV5-1,TRBJ2-6,NA,CASRRDTSFSGANVLTF,TGCGCCAGCAGACGGGACACCAGCTTCTCTGGGGCCAACGTCCTGACTTTC
NA,TRBV5-4,TRBJ2-1,TRBD2,CASSAMGGRADEQFF,TGTGCCAGCAGCGCTATGGGCGGGAGGGCTGATGAGCAGTTCTTC
NA,TRBV2,TRBJ2-5,NA,CASSEEIGMEETQYF,TGTGCCAGCAGTGAAGAGATCGGGATGGAGGAGACCCAGTACTTC
few,TRBV7-2,TRBJ1-5,TRBD1,CASSSDRGNQPQHF,TGTGCCAGCAGCTCGGACAGGGGCAATCAGCCCCAGCATTTT
NA,TRBV5-1,TRBJ1-3,NA,CASSLGTSGNTIYF,TGCGCCAGCAGCTTGGGGACATCTGGAAACACCATATATTTT
NA,TRBV5-1,TRBJ2-5,TRBD1,CASSSQGARETQYF,TGCGCCAGCAGTTCACAGGGGGCGCGAGAGACCCAGTACTTC